Presented here are 8 T cell receptor beta chains from one specimen sequenced in a study of T cell repertoires in cytomegalovirus infection. Via MiXCR, TCRdb re-called the reads, giving one row per CDR3 protein. The table includes about 700,000 distinct CDR3 sequences, roughly a third detected once. Antigens for these TCRs are unknown. This specimen was cultured PBMCs, taken from culture after CMV antigen stimulation. Every receptor here comes from a human donor in good health (CMV status not recorded). Some clones in this sample may be carry-over from other donors' samples.

The gene calls are TRBV7-2 and TRBJ2-3; D is possibly TRBD1 (6 bases). CDR3 length: 15 amino acids. With 5 bases removed from V and 1 base from J, the gap between germline ends came to 13 bases. CDR1 is SGHTA, CDR2 FQGNSA, per germline. This CDR3 is CASSGNRAGTDTQYF. The CDR3 coding sequence is TGTGCCAGCAGCGGAAACAGGGCGGGCACAGATACGCAGTATTTT.

J is TRBJ2-7 and V is TRBV7-9, with TRBD2 matching 8 bases. V shed 8 bases and J 0 bases; nucleotides not matched to a gene: 12. Germline V gene data show CDR1 as SEHNR and CDR2 as FQNEAQ (reference sequence). The CDR3 covers 16 residues. DNA of the CDR3: TGTGCCAGCGGCCTGCCGGGGGGGCCATTCTCCTACGAGCAGTACTTC. This sequence encodes CASGLPGGPFSYEQYF.

V is TRBV20-1 and J is TRBJ1-6, with 8 nucleotides matching TRBD1. V lost 6 bases to trimming and J lost 8 bases; unmatched junction nucleotides: 9. The CDR3 length is 14 residues. Germline assignment: CDR1 DFQATT and CDR2 SNEGSKA (reference sequence). The CDR3 DNA is TGCAGTGCGATGACAGGGGAAGGAGATTCACCCCTCCACTTT. It translates to CSAMTGEGDSPLHF.

The chain recombines TRBV12-3 or TRBV12-4 with TRBJ1-2; 7 bases are a match to TRBD1. The junction had 14 bases not matched to a gene; V was cut back by 3 bases and J by 7 bases. The CDR3 loop spans 16 amino acids. CDR3 nucleotide sequence: TGTGCCAGCAGTTTCTCCCCAGGGGGAGTGGCCGTTGGCTACACCTTC. Translating it yields CASSFSPGGVAVGYTF.

The chain uses TRBV6-8 and TRBJ2-7; 8 positions agree with TRBD2. The CDR3 is made up of 15 amino acids. V was pared by 0 bases and J by 3 bases, with 4 bases of the junction left unmatched. Germline V lookup: CDR1 MNHGY, CDR2 SAAAGT. The CDR3 DNA is TGTGCCAGCAGTTACTCCGGCGCGGGGGGCTACGAGCAGTACTTC. Translated: CASSYSGAGGYEQYF.

The chain links TRBV5-1 to TRBJ1-1, with 9 bases identical to TRBD1. This CDR3 spans 15 amino acids. CDR1 and CDR2 from the germline V gene are SGHRS and YFSETQ. V gave up 1 base and J gave up 7 bases; unmatched junction bases: 8. The CDR3 spells CASSLLPTGGVEAFF. CDR3 DNA: TGCGCCAGCAGCTTGCTACCGACAGGGGGAGTTGAAGCTTTCTTT.

This chain connects TRBV6-1 to TRBJ2-5; 10 nucleotides match TRBD2. V gave up 7 bases and J gave up 5 bases; unmatched junction bases: 13. Germline lookup yields CDR1 MNHNS and CDR2 SASEGT. The CDR3 spans 16 residues. The CDR3 sequence: CASITYSGGAWETQYF. The CDR3 DNA is TGTGCCAGCATCACGTACAGCGGGGGGGCTTGGGAGACCCAGTACTTC.

This clonotype came up many times. The rearrangement uses TRBV28 and TRBJ2-1, with TRBD2 matching over 9 bases. The V gene's germline CDR1 is MDHEN and CDR2 SYDVKM. The CDR3 contains 17 residues. V shed 6 bases and J 6 bases; nucleotides not matched to a gene: 15. CDR3 DNA sequence: TGTGCCAGCAGACCCCACCGGCCAGCGGGGGGCCCCAATGAGCAGTTCTTC. It translates to CASRPHRPAGGPNEQFF.